These 31 T cell receptor beta chains share one sample of origin, sequenced in a study of human T cells and chemical hapten exposure. Time point denoted: patch test 1, 2 weeks after DPC sensitization. Stated treatment: therapeutic diphenylcyclopropenone sensitization with weekly scalp DPC. MiXCR, run by TCRdb on the RACE reads, gives a single entry per CDR3 protein. Here the sample spans approximately 49,000 distinct CDR3 sequences, around a tenth being singletons. Sequencing was performed on whole blood, taken in connection with sensitization to the hapten diphenylcyclopropenone (DPC). The receptors stem from a woman aged 45-60 years with alopecia areata. Some clones in this sample may be carry-over from other donors' samples.

This clonotype is medium-sized by share. This rearrangement joins TRBV5-1 to TRBJ1-1; possible D gene TRBD1, 6 bases. The V end lost 1 base, the J end lost 0 bases, and 16 bases lay between the germline ends. Per the germline V gene, CDR1 is SGHRS and CDR2 is YFSETQ. The CDR3 runs 17 residues. CDR3 sequence: CASSLKKEGVMNTEAFF. The CDR3 DNA sequence: TGCGCCAGCAGCTTGAAGAAAGAGGGGGTTATGAACACTGAAGCTTTCTTT.

This sequence joins TRBV20-1 and TRBJ2-7; 9 bases line up with TRBD2. This CDR3 is 13 amino acids long. V gave up 5 bases and J gave up 3 bases; unmatched junction bases: 5. CDR1 and CDR2 from the germline V gene are DFQATT and SNEGSKA (reference sequence). The CDR3 coding sequence is TGCAGTGCTCTTAGCGGGAGAGACTACGAGCAGTACTTC. Its protein is CSALSGRDYEQYF.

Ten or more counts support this clonotype. The chain couples TRBV12-3 or TRBV12-4 to TRBJ1-3; D remains unclear. There are 13 residues in the CDR3. Trimming left V 4 bases short and J 3 bases short, with 7 bases between. For the CDR3, the DNA is TGTGCCAGCAGTTGGGGTGGTGGAAACACCATATATTTT. It translates to CASSWGGGNTIYF.

The table lists this clonotype with a few counts. As DNA, the CDR3 is TGTGCCAGCAGCTTAGAGACCTGGCGAGATACGCAGTATTTT. Residues: CASSLETWRDTQYF. V usage is TRBV7-9 and J usage is TRBJ2-3; D gene ambiguous. V was cut by 1 base and J by 5 bases, with 10 bases left in between. The CDR3 has 14 amino acids. CDR1 SEHNR and CDR2 FQNEAQ come from the germline V gene (reference sequence). Full variable domain (outside the CDR3, taken from reference TRBV7-9 and TRBJ2-3): DTGVSQNPRHKITKRGQNVTFRCDPISEHNRLYWYRQTLGQGPEFLTYFQNEAQLEKSRLLSDRFSAERPKGSFSTLEIQRTEQGDSAMYLCASSLETWRDTQYFGPGTRLTVL.

At least ten counts were recorded for this clonotype. The V and J genes are TRBV7-6 and TRBJ1-1; D gene uncertain. The CDR3 covers 16 residues. Germline loops: CDR1 SGHVS, CDR2 FNYEAQ. Trimming pared 5 bases from V and 1 base from J, leaving 17 bases between. This CDR3 reads CASSRHTGQTNTEAFF. CDR3 bases: TGTGCCAGCAGCCGTCATACCGGTCAAACGAACACTGAAGCTTTCTTT. Looking up the rest from reference TRBV7-6 and TRBJ1-1 gives the full variable domain: GAGVSQSPRYKVTKRGQDVALRCDPISGHVSLYWYRQALGQGPEFLTYFNYEAQQDKSGLPNDRFSAERPEGSISTLTIQRTEQRDSAMYRCASSRHTGQTNTEAFFGQGTRLTVV.

This clonotype was counted ten times or more. The CDR3 bases are TGTGCCAGCATTGTGCAGGGGAAAAACACCGGGGAGCTGTTTTTT. This codes for CASIVQGKNTGELFF. The gene calls are TRBV11-2 and TRBJ2-2; a possible D gene is TRBD1 (6 bases). In germline, CDR1 is SGHAT, CDR2 FQNNGV. Deletions cut 7 bases from V and 2 bases from J, with 14 bases between. The CDR3 sequence is 15 residues long.

There are a few counts of this clonotype. This rearrangement joins TRBV11-3 to TRBJ2-3; 10 bases agree with TRBD2. Germline V lookup: CDR1 SGHNT, CDR2 YENEEA. CDR3 length equals 16 residues. With V trimmed by 5 bases and J by 1 base, 6 bases remained unmatched. CDR3 nucleotide sequence: TGTGCCAGCAGCAAAACCGGGACTAGCGGCACAGATACGCAGTATTTT. It yields the protein CASSKTGTSGTDTQYF.

V gene TRBV18 combines with J gene TRBJ1-6, with TRBD1 matching over 9 bases. CDR1 and CDR2 (germline): KGHSH, LQKENI. J lost 8 bases, V lost 3 bases, and 5 bases had no gene match. CDR3 size: 15 residues. The CDR3 loop reads CASSPTGGMDSPLHF. The CDR3 DNA is TGTGCCAGCTCACCGACAGGGGGTATGGATTCACCCCTCCACTTT.

The chain is built from TRBV7-2 and TRBJ2-2; 7 bases align to TRBD2. Unmatched junction bases numbered 10, after V lost 5 bases and J lost 4 bases. Germline values: CDR1 SGHTA, CDR2 FQGNSA. The CDR3 extends over 16 amino acids. The DNA for the CDR3 is TGTGCCAGCAGCCTAAAGGCTAGCGGAGGCACCGGGGAGCTGTTTTTT. Translation: CASSLKASGGTGELFF.

A few counts support this clonotype. V and J are TRBV20-1 and TRBJ1-2; D unresolved. CDR3 length equals 12 residues. CDR1 is DFQATT and CDR2 is SNEGSKA in the germline V gene (reference sequence). In nucleotides, the CDR3 is TGCTCCGCTAGTGCAGTCGGCTATGGCTACACCTTC. This translates into CSASAVGYGYTF.

This clonotype was detected ten times or more. This chain uses TRBV28 with TRBJ1-3; D call uncertain. Germline V lookup: CDR1 MDHEN, CDR2 SYDVKM. The CDR3 length is 13 residues. V lost 4 bases to trimming and J lost 2 bases, with 6 bases between them. CDR3 residues: CASSWGAGNTIYF. In DNA, the CDR3 is TGTGCCAGCAGTTGGGGTGCTGGAAACACCATATATTTT.

This clonotype was counted between two and nine times. The CDR3 nucleotides are TGTGCCAGCAGCCCCGAAGGTCCCTTGTCCTACAATGAGCAGTTCTTC. Residues: CASSPEGPLSYNEQFF. The chain links TRBV7-2 to TRBJ2-1; D is unresolved. The CDR3 spans 16 residues. V shed 5 bases and J shed 1 base, with 15 bases lying between them. Per germline, CDR1 SGHTA and CDR2 FQGNSA.

Many counts were recorded for this clonotype. The chain uses TRBV29-1 and TRBJ2-5; D may be TRBD2 (7 bases). V gave up 6 bases and J gave up 5 bases, with 13 bases separating them. This CDR3 is built from 12 residues. CDR1 is SQVTM, CDR2 ANQGSEA, per germline. CDR3 loop: CSVGGGLETQYF. CDR3 nucleotide sequence: TGCAGCGTAGGGGGGGGATTGGAGACCCAGTACTTC.

V and J are TRBV7-2 and TRBJ1-3; D is unclear. The germline V gene encodes CDR1 SGHTA and CDR2 FQGNSA. V lost 1 base and J 0 bases, leaving 13 bases between the germline ends. CDR3 size: 17 residues. The CDR3 region is CASSLDRSTRSGNTIYF. As DNA, the CDR3 is TGTGCCAGCAGCTTAGACCGGTCAACCCGCTCTGGAAACACCATATATTTT.

This rearrangement joins TRBV29-1 to TRBJ2-1; D gene uncertain. Germline CDR1 and CDR2: SQVTM and ANQGSEA. The CDR3 is 14 amino acids. The V end was cut by 7 bases, the J end by 1 base, with 14 bases between. The CDR3 DNA is TGCAGCGCTCCTTCCCTGAGGTCCTACAATGAGCAGTTCTTC. It is translated as CSAPSLRSYNEQFF.

This clonotype was observed once. Relative to the germline gene, one junction end is altered; a read error may explain this. The J gene is TRBJ2-7, the V gene TRBV28, with 8 bases lining up with TRBD1. From germline, CDR1 is MDHEN and CDR2 SYDVKM. This CDR3 has 12 amino acids. In nucleotides, the CDR3 is TGTGCCAGCACCCCGGCGGCAGGGGGCACCAACTTC. Residues: CASTPAAGGTNF. Full variable domain (outside the CDR3, taken from reference TRBV28 and TRBJ2-7): DVKVTQSSRYLVKRTGEKVFLECVQDMDHENMFWYRQDPGLGLRLIYFSYDVKMKEKGDIPEGYSVSREKKERFSLILESASTNQTSMYLCASTPAAGGTNFGPGTRLTVT.

This clonotype occurred many times. This sequence joins TRBV7-9 and TRBJ1-5; D unresolved. CDR3 size: 12 residues. The V gene's germline CDR1 is SEHNR and CDR2 FQNEAQ (reference sequence). V was pared by 0 bases and J by 6 bases, with 3 bases between. This CDR3 reads CASSLARQPQHF. The CDR3 bases are TGTGCCAGCAGCTTAGCTCGTCAGCCCCAGCATTTT.

This clonotype was found many times. V is TRBV6-2 or TRBV6-3 and J is TRBJ2-1, with no clear D. Germline lookup yields CDR1 MNHEY and CDR2 SVGEGT. V shed 0 bases and J shed 6 bases, with 9 bases lying between them. The CDR3 is 14 residues long. The CDR3 DNA follows: TGTGCCAGCAGTTACTCAGGGCTTCCCAATGAGCAGTTCTTC. It specifies CASSYSGLPNEQFF.

Details on this clonotype: A read error is possible here, since a much larger clone lies one base away. The chain employs TRBV6-2 or TRBV6-3 and TRBJ2-7; 10 bases align to TRBD2. The CDR3 extends over 16 amino acids. Germline CDR1 is MNHEY and CDR2 is SVGEGT. CDR3: CVSSYGSSGSSYEQYF. The CDR3 region has the DNA TGTGTCAGCAGTTACGGGTCTAGCGGGAGCTCCTACGAGCAGTACTTC.

This clonotype was recorded at least ten times. The CDR3 here is CASSPQVNQPQHF. The CDR3 DNA reads as TGTGCCAGCAGCCCACAGGTTAATCAGCCCCAGCATTTT. The chain couples TRBV7-9 to TRBJ1-5; D may be TRBD1 (5 bases). This CDR3 region has 13 residues. Per the germline V gene, CDR1 is SEHNR and CDR2 is FQNEAQ (reference sequence). With 5 bases removed from V and 4 bases from J, the gap between germline ends came to 9 bases.

The chain uses TRBV20-1 and TRBJ1-3; 8 bases are a match to TRBD1. V shed 0 bases, J shed 2 bases, and the junction held 0 bases outside the gene matches. This CDR3 spans 14 amino acids. Germline CDR1 reads DFQATT; CDR2 reads SNEGSKA (reference sequence). CDR3 nucleotide sequence: TGCAGTGCTAGAGAGGGACAGGCTGGAAACACCATATATTTT. Amino acids: CSAREGQAGNTIYF.

In this sample, this clonotype turned up many times. The chain is built from TRBV18 and TRBJ2-1, with 8 bases that match TRBD2. CDR1 and CDR2 from the germline V gene are KGHSH and LQKENI. This CDR3 has 15 amino acids. Germline trimming cut 2 bases from V and 8 bases from J; bases unmatched to any gene: 8. CDR3 sequence: CASSPSREGPDEQFF. CDR3 in DNA: TGTGCCAGCTCACCATCCCGGGAGGGCCCGGATGAGCAGTTCTTC.

This clonotype was seen many times. V and J are TRBV5-1 and TRBJ1-1; no firm D call. Germline V lookup: CDR1 SGHRS, CDR2 YFSETQ. The CDR3 runs 17 residues. V was pared by 3 bases and J by 0 bases, with 18 bases between. CDR3 residues: CASSWGGIEGLNTEAFF. In nucleotides, the CDR3 is TGCGCCAGCAGCTGGGGAGGAATAGAGGGCCTGAACACTGAAGCTTTCTTT.

The genes are TRBV10-3 and TRBJ1-3, with D unclear. Deletions cut 2 bases from V and 4 bases from J, with 0 bases between. The CDR3 loop spans 11 amino acids. CDR1 and CDR2 from the germline V gene are ENHRY and SYGVKD. DNA of the CDR3: TGTGCCATCAGTGAGGGAAACACCATATATTTT. It codes for CAISEGNTIYF.

This clonotype was recorded at least ten times. The chain combines TRBV6-1 with TRBJ1-5; perhaps TRBD1 as D (5 bases). V lost 8 bases and J 3 bases, leaving 8 bases between the germline ends. From germline, CDR1 is MNHNS and CDR2 SASEGT. The CDR3 covers 12 residues. As DNA, the CDR3 is TGTGCCAGCGGGGGGTCCAATCAGCCCCAGCATTTT. Translating it yields CASGGSNQPQHF.

This clonotype came up many times. J is TRBJ2-3 and V is TRBV3-1; a weak D match, TRBD1 (6 bases). V dropped 5 bases and J dropped 2 bases, with 14 bases sitting between them. This CDR3 is built from 15 residues. Looked up from germline, CDR1 is LGHDT and CDR2 is YNNKEL (reference sequence). The CDR3 reads CASSRDWGLTDTQYF. The CDR3 DNA reads TGTGCCAGCAGCAGGGATTGGGGGCTCACAGATACGCAGTATTTT.

The chain uses TRBV9 and TRBJ2-7, with D possibly being TRBD1 or TRBD2 (5 bases each). The CDR3 has 20 amino acids. Germline CDR1 and CDR2: SGDLS and YYNGEE. With 0 bases removed from V and 1 base from J, the gap between germline ends came to 26 bases. The CDR3 DNA follows: TGTGCCAGCAGCGTAGGCATGGGACCCGGAGCCGGAAGTAGGTCCTACGAGCAGTACTTC. The encoded protein is CASSVGMGPGAGSRSYEQYF.

The sample holds many counts of this clonotype. This chain joins TRBV20-1 and TRBJ2-1, with D uncertain. Germline-derived CDR1 and CDR2 are DFQATT and SNEGSKA (reference sequence). Trimming stripped 6 bases from V and 5 bases from J, with 14 bases between. CDR3 length: 13 amino acids. CDR3 DNA: TGCAGTGCCCCACCCGGCACTCACAATGAGCAGTTCTTC. Translating gives CSAPPGTHNEQFF.

Details on this clonotype: Sequence at one end of the junction differs from germline and may be a read error. The chain joins TRBV18 to TRBJ1-6; TRBD1 matches 8 bases. This CDR3 has 15 amino acids. Germline CDR1 and CDR2: KGHSH and LQKENI. The CDR3 nucleotides are TGTGTCAGCTCACGGACAGGGAATGAAAATTCACCCCTCCACTTT. Translating it yields CVSSRTGNENSPLHF.

This clonotype was recorded at least ten times. This chain's CDR3 is CASSSGTSGTDEQFF. Here the CDR3 DNA reads TGTGCCAGCAGCTCGGGGACTAGCGGGACCGATGAGCAGTTCTTC. This sequence joins TRBV7-9 and TRBJ2-1, with 13 bases lining up with TRBD2. The CDR3 totals 15 residues. V was clipped by 4 bases and J by 8 bases; unmatched bases: 5. The germline CDR1 and CDR2 sequences are SEHNR and FQNEAQ (reference sequence).

This clonotype was seen more than once but under ten times. The chain joins TRBV20-1 to TRBJ2-7; D not resolved. The CDR3 runs 14 residues. Germline V gene lookup returns CDR1 DFQATT and CDR2 SNEGSKA (reference sequence). Trimming left V 0 bases short and J 2 bases short, with 11 bases between. The CDR3 nucleotides read TGCAGTGCTAGAGATCCGACGTATACCTACGAGCAGTACTTC. Amino acids: CSARDPTYTYEQYF.